These 18 T cell receptor beta chains were all obtained from the same sample, sequenced in a study of T-cell memory formation after mild COVID-19. MiXCR, applied by TCRdb to the 5' RACE reads, yields one record per CDR3 protein. The sample has 500,000 to 550,000 distinct CDR3 sequences, roughly 22% seen once. The material sequenced was PBMCs or a T cell subset sorted from them (not recorded which). These receptors all stem from an adult woman who had mild COVID-19 (a few samples of this study predate the infection). Cell type and time point are not known.

The V and J genes are TRBV2 and TRBJ2-1; the D is unclear. V was pared by 9 bases and J by 0 bases, with 12 bases between. Germline V CDR1 and CDR2: SNHLY, FYNNEI. This CDR3 has 14 residues. The CDR3 region has the DNA TGTGCCAGATGCCGCTCGAGCTCCTACAATGAGCAGTTCTTC. Translating gives CARCRSSSYNEQFF.

This clonotype was found a few times. The CDR3 DNA sequence: TGCAGCGTTGAATGGGGGCCGGGGAATGAGCAGTTCTTC. This translates into CSVEWGPGNEQFF. The genes are TRBV29-1 and TRBJ2-1; tentative D call: TRBD1 (6 bases). Germline values: CDR1 SQVTM, CDR2 ANQGSEA. The CDR3 is 13 residues long. The V gene lost 2 bases and the J gene lost 7 bases, with 12 bases spanning the gap.

The chain combines TRBV27 with TRBJ2-1, with 7 bases aligning to TRBD2. The CDR3 runs to 15 residues. The V gene's germline CDR1 is MNHEY and CDR2 SMNVEV (reference sequence). V gave up 4 bases and J gave up 5 bases; unmatched junction bases: 8. The CDR3 is CASSSGASGHNEQFF. The CDR3 coding sequence is TGTGCCAGCAGTTCGGGAGCTAGCGGCCACAATGAGCAGTTCTTC.

The chain combines TRBV4-2 with TRBJ1-1; perhaps TRBD1 as D (5 bases). There are 16 residues in the CDR3. Germline lookup yields CDR1 LGHNA and CDR2 YNFKEQ. V gave up 0 bases and J gave up 2 bases, with 13 bases separating them. For the CDR3, the DNA is TGTGCCAGCAGCCAAGATAGGGGCCATCCAAACACTGAAGCTTTCTTT. Its protein product is CASSQDRGHPNTEAFF.

CDR3 coding DNA: TGTGCCAGCAGCTTGTCCGGCGGGACCAGCTCCTACGAGCAGTACTTC. Protein sequence: CASSLSGGTSSYEQYF. This chain uses TRBV7-6 with TRBJ2-7; D perhaps matches TRBD2 (6 bases). The CDR3 has 16 amino acids. The germline V gene has CDR1 SGHVS and CDR2 FNYEAQ. Deletions cut 3 bases from V and 0 bases from J, with 15 bases between.

This clonotype was seen only a few times. The gene calls are TRBV5-1 and TRBJ1-5; D ambiguous. Looked up from germline, CDR1 is SGHRS and CDR2 is YFSETQ. The ends were cut back, 2 bases at V and 0 bases at J, with 12 bases in the middle. This CDR3 comprises 16 residues. The CDR3 sequence is CASSFLGTFSNQPQHF. The CDR3 DNA sequence: TGCGCCAGCAGCTTTCTGGGTACCTTTAGCAATCAGCCCCAGCATTTT.

In its sample, this clonotype was seen a few times. The chain couples TRBV7-3 to TRBJ2-7; TRBD2 agrees at 8 bases. J gave up 6 bases and V 4 bases, and 5 bases lay outside the gene matches. The CDR3 sequence is 13 residues long. The germline CDR1 and CDR2 sequences are SGHTA and FQGTGA. CDR3: CASSSLGTSEQYF. The CDR3 region has the DNA TGTGCCAGCAGCTCTCTTGGGACTAGCGAGCAGTACTTC. The whole variable domain, remainder taken from reference TRBV7-3 and TRBJ2-7, is GAGVSQTPSNKVTEKGKYVELRCDPISGHTALYWYRQSLGQGPEFLIYFQGTGAADDSGLPNDRFFAVRPEGSVSTLKIQRTERGDSAVYLCASSSLGTSEQYFGPGTRLTVT.

The chain couples TRBV5-6 to TRBJ2-1, with 12 bases lining up with TRBD2. Germline CDR1 SGHDT, CDR2 YYEEEE. The CDR3 extends over 20 amino acids. After removal of 0 bases from V and 5 bases from J, the junction contained 15 bases not matched to a gene. The CDR3 DNA is TGTGCCAGCAGCTTGGCCAGACTAGCGGGAGAGACGTCGGTGCACAATGAGCAGTTCTTC. This gives the protein CASSLARLAGETSVHNEQFF.

This clonotype was seen a handful of times. The chain links TRBV12-3 or TRBV12-4 to TRBJ1-5, with D possibly being TRBD1 (5 bases). Trimming shortened V by 3 bases and J by 7 bases, and 13 bases separated the two germline ends. This CDR3 has 14 amino acids. For the CDR3, the DNA is TGTGCCAGCAGTTTTAGACAGTCAGGACAGCCCCAGCATTTT. Translation: CASSFRQSGQPQHF.

In nucleotides, the CDR3 is TGCGCCAGCAGCTCTAGGGCAGGGGCTGGAAACACCATATATTTT. It codes for CASSSRAGAGNTIYF. V and J are TRBV5-1 and TRBJ1-3; maybe TRBD1 (6 bases). This CDR3 is built from 15 residues. Germline values: CDR1 SGHRS, CDR2 YFSETQ. The V end was cut by 3 bases, the J end by 2 bases, with 12 bases between.

The chain is built from TRBV7-6 and TRBJ1-6, with 7 bases matching TRBD1. The CDR3 consists of 17 residues. J was trimmed by 4 bases and V by 1 base; bases with no gene match: 7. CDR1 is SGHVS and CDR2 is FNYEAQ in the germline V gene. In DNA form, the CDR3 reads TGTGCCAGCAGCTTAGAACCGGCGGGACAGTATAATTCACCCCTCCACTTT. Translating gives CASSLEPAGQYNSPLHF.

There are a few counts of this clonotype. In DNA form, the CDR3 reads TGTGCCAGCAGCTTAGGCGGGACAGCGGGGGACAATGAGCAGTTCTTC. It codes for CASSLGGTAGDNEQFF. The rearrangement uses TRBV7-2 and TRBJ2-1; tentative D call: TRBD2 (8 bases). The CDR3 has 16 amino acids. Germline assignment: CDR1 SGHTA and CDR2 FQGNSA. V lost 1 base to trimming and J lost 5 bases, with 15 bases between them.

This clonotype was observed a few times. V usage is TRBV6-5 and J usage is TRBJ2-3, with D perhaps matching TRBD2 (6 bases). Trimming shortened V by 1 base and J by 4 bases, and 21 bases separated the two germline ends. The CDR3 consists of 18 residues. Germline CDR1 is MNHEY and CDR2 is SVGAGI. CDR3 bases: TGTGCCAGCAGTTACTTAGGCTCGTCGGGGGTCTTACCAGATACGCAGTATTTT. Residues: CASSYLGSSGVLPDTQYF.

The rearrangement links TRBV7-9 to TRBJ2-2, with 13 bases matching TRBD2. The length of the CDR3 is 16 residues. With 4 bases clipped from V and 7 bases from J, the junction kept 6 bases outside the gene matches. CDR1 is SEHNR, CDR2 FQNEAQ, per germline (reference sequence). CDR3 coding DNA: TGTGCCAGCAGCTCGGGACTAGCGGGGCAGGTCGGGGAGCTGTTTTTT. The encoded protein is CASSSGLAGQVGELFF.

This clonotype was picked up many times. This chain joins TRBV29-1 and TRBJ2-7, with 7 bases that match TRBD1. The CDR3 extends over 14 amino acids. Germline assignment: CDR1 SQVTM and CDR2 ANQGSEA. The V segment lost 0 bases and the J segment 5 bases; nucleotides outside the gene matches: 7. CDR3 in DNA: TGCAGCGTTGAAGACCAGGGGGAGTCCGACGAGCAGTACTTC. Translated: CSVEDQGESDEQYF.

J is TRBJ2-2 and V is TRBV6-6; D is uncertain. CDR1 and CDR2 (germline): MNHNY, SVGAGI (reference sequence). This CDR3 comprises 14 residues. Between the trimmed V and J ends, which lost 2 bases and 2 bases, there was a span of 6 bases. This chain's CDR3 is CASSYSVNTGELFF. CDR3 nucleotides: TGTGCCAGCAGTTACAGCGTAAACACCGGGGAGCTGTTTTTT.

This chain connects TRBV29-1 to TRBJ1-1, with D unclear. CDR1 is SQVTM and CDR2 is ANQGSEA in the germline V gene. V was shortened by 7 bases and J by 3 bases, with 9 bases between the two germline ends. The CDR3 length is 11 residues. The CDR3 DNA sequence: TGCAGCGGTACAACAGACACTGAAGCTTTCTTT. Translated, it gives CSGTTDTEAFF.

This clonotype was counted ten times or more. The chain uses TRBV12-3 or TRBV12-4 and TRBJ1-1; D is possibly TRBD1 (6 bases). The CDR3 extends over 14 amino acids. V lost 3 bases to trimming and J lost 3 bases, with 11 bases between them. The CDR3 loop reads CASSFRGRDTEAFF. CDR3 DNA sequence: TGTGCCAGCAGTTTCAGGGGACGGGACACTGAAGCTTTCTTT.